This T cell receptor beta chain originates from a study of T-cell memory formation after mild COVID-19. In germline, CDR1 is MNHEY, CDR2 SVGAGI. V was clipped by 7 bases and J by 4 bases; unmatched bases: 2. The CDR3 spans 13 residues. One entry per CDR3 protein results from TCRdb running MiXCR on the 5' RACE reads. Of about 190,000 distinct CDR3 sequences in the sample, approximately 20% are singletons; the top ten hold around 2.4%. This clonotype was recorded a few times. Antigen: not known. Whole-study results and caveats: The study found balanced CD4/CD8 in clones contracting day 15 to 85 and a CD4+ lean in later expanders.

This clonotype was sampled from an adult woman who had mild COVID-19 (a few samples of this study predate the infection). Cell type and time point are not known. The gene calls are TRBV6-5 and TRBJ1-1; 11 nucleotides line up with TRBD1. The source material was PBMCs or a T cell subset sorted from them (not recorded which). In DNA, the CDR3 is TGTGCCAGCACTGGGACAGGGGGCACTGAAGCTTTCTTT. Protein sequence: CASTGTGGTEAFF.